The clone carrying this TCR beta chain has a count of ten or more. Its target is unknown. The data were obtained in a study of T cell repertoires in cytomegalovirus infection. The germline CDR1 and CDR2 sequences are MNHNY and SVGAGI (reference sequence). This CDR3 region has 13 residues. The V and J ends lost 2 bases and 4 bases respectively, with 8 bases between them. A single record per CDR3 protein comes from TCRdb applying MiXCR to the reads. The table has around 900,000 distinct CDR3 sequences, approximately 31% seen once. Sequences were derived from cultured CD8+ T cells from PBMCs, sampled from culture after CMV antigen stimulation. The rearrangement joins TRBV6-6 to TRBJ1-1; D gene unclear. The clonotype was recovered from a human donor in good health (CMV status not recorded). Some clones in this sample may be carry-over from other donors' samples. The chain's CDR3 is CASSYGVSTEAFF. In nucleotides, the CDR3 is TGTGCCAGCAGTTACGGTGTGTCCACTGAAGCTTTCTTT.